Presented here are 22 T cell receptor beta chains from one specimen sequenced in a study of beta chain features in type 1 diabetes. Their cognate antigens are unknown. Expressed TCRB transcripts were sequenced, since all the RNA that had been isolated was reverse transcribed. Profiling relied on immunoSEQ multiplex PCR, and the TCRdb table lists in-frame clones only, not all of them. The table has under 250,000 clones, approximately 15% seen once. Study-wide results and limits: Type 1 diabetes patients had TCRB CDR3s that were shorter (moderately but significantly so) in all four CD4+ subsets.

The sample consisted of naive CD4+ T cells from blood. All receptors come from a man aged 30 to 45 with type 1 diabetes.

In its sample, this clone was seen a few times. The chain is built from TRBV29-1 and TRBJ1-1; 8 positions match TRBD1. The germline V gene encodes CDR1 SQVTM and CDR2 ANQGSEA. The V and J ends lost 6 bases and 1 base, in that order; junction bases with no gene match: 4. CDR3 size: 13 residues. For the CDR3, the DNA is TGCAGCGTGGCGACAGGGGCGAACACTGAAGCTTTCTTT. Encoded protein: CSVATGANTEAFF.

The rearrangement joins TRBV5-1 to TRBJ2-6; D may be TRBD1 (6 bases). Germline V gene lookup returns CDR1 SGHRS and CDR2 YFSETQ. This CDR3 is built from 16 residues. V was cut by 4 bases and J by 1 base, with 12 bases left in between. CDR3 protein: CASSAGQNSGANVLTF. The CDR3 bases are TGCGCCAGCAGCGCAGGACAGAATTCTGGGGCCAACGTCCTGACTTTC.

The V gene is TRBV6-5, the J gene TRBJ1-1, with TRBD1 as a possible D gene (6 bases). Germline values: CDR1 MNHEY, CDR2 SVGAGI. Trimming left V 6 bases short and J 3 bases short, with 11 bases between. The CDR3 contains 13 residues. The CDR3 reads CASSRGGYTEAFF. The CDR3 DNA follows: TGTGCCAGCAGCAGGGGAGGGTACACTGAAGCTTTCTTT.

The V call is TRBV7-9, the J call TRBJ1-2; 7 bases are shared with TRBD1. With V trimmed by 1 base and J by 7 bases, 3 bases remained unmatched. The germline gives CDR1 SEHNR, CDR2 FQNEAQ (reference sequence). The CDR3 length is 13 residues. Written as DNA, the CDR3 is TGTGCCAGCAGCTTAGAGGGGGCCTCTGGCTACACCTTC. Translated: CASSLEGASGYTF.

The table lists this clone with a few counts. J is TRBJ1-5 and V is TRBV27; 7 bases line up with TRBD1. CDR3 length: 14 amino acids. V lost 6 bases and J lost 7; bases outside the gene matches: 9. Looked up from germline, CDR1 is MNHEY and CDR2 is SMNVEV (reference sequence). CDR3 loop: CASSGGRTGQPQHF. DNA for the CDR3: TGTGCCAGCAGCGGGGGCCGGACAGGCCAGCCCCAGCATTTT.

In this sample, this clone turned up a few times. The rearrangement links TRBV7-9 to TRBJ2-3; TRBD2 matches at 8 bases. The CDR3 runs to 15 residues. Germline lookup yields CDR1 SEHNR and CDR2 FQNEAQ (reference sequence). V lost 5 bases to trimming and J lost 2 bases; unmatched junction nucleotides: 6. The CDR3 coding sequence is TGTGCCAGCAGCCCAACTAGCGGACACACAGATACGCAGTATTTT. Its protein product is CASSPTSGHTDTQYF.

On this clone: This sample includes further DNA sequences coding for the same CDR3. The chain recombines TRBV30 with TRBJ1-5; a weak D match, TRBD1 (6 bases). V dropped 1 base and J dropped 5 bases, with 9 bases sitting between them. Germline values: CDR1 GTSNPN, CDR2 SVGIG (reference sequence). The CDR3 consists of 13 residues. CDR3 sequence: CAWSAQGDQPQHF. The CDR3 bases are TGTGCCTGGAGTGCACAGGGAGATCAGCCCCAGCATTTT.

The J gene is TRBJ2-1, the V gene TRBV5-1; 11 bases agree with TRBD2. V shed 2 bases and J 6 bases; nucleotides not matched to a gene: 7. The CDR3 spans 16 residues. Germline V lookup: CDR1 SGHRS, CDR2 YFSETQ. The CDR3 nucleotides are TGCGCCAGCAGCTTTACTAGCGGGAGTGCAAGCAATGAGCAGTTCTTC. This sequence encodes CASSFTSGSASNEQFF.

The chain is built from TRBV4-1 and TRBJ1-2, with D tentatively TRBD1 (5 bases). The V and J ends lost 5 bases and 2 bases respectively, with 15 bases between them. The germline V gene has CDR1 MGHRA and CDR2 YSYEKL. The CDR3 totals 15 residues. CDR3 sequence: CASSFKGEGNYGYTF. As DNA, the CDR3 is TGCGCCAGCAGCTTTAAAGGGGAGGGAAACTATGGCTACACCTTC.

This clone has a handful of counts. CDR3 coding DNA: TGCAGCGTTGCCGTAGGGGCGAACACTGAAGCTTTCTTT. Residues: CSVAVGANTEAFF. The rearrangement links TRBV29-1 to TRBJ1-1; the D gene is possibly TRBD1 (5 bases). CDR1 is SQVTM, CDR2 ANQGSEA, per germline. There are 13 residues in the CDR3. The V end lost 4 bases, the J end lost 1 base, and 10 bases lay between the germline ends. The complete variable domain, with remaining parts taken from reference TRBV29-1 and TRBJ1-1, reads SAVISQKPSRDICQRGTSLTIQCQVDSQVTMMFWYRQQPGQSLTLIATANQGSEATYESGFVIDKFPISRPNLTFSTLTVSNMSPEDSSIYLCSVAVGANTEAFFGQGTRLTVV.

The J gene is TRBJ2-7, the V gene TRBV19, with D maybe TRBD1 (6 bases). This CDR3 has 14 amino acids. The V end lost 7 bases, the J end lost 1 base, and 14 bases lay between the germline ends. The V gene's germline CDR1 is LNHDA and CDR2 SQIVND (reference sequence). The CDR3 DNA sequence: TGTGCCAGTACAGGAGGTACAGGGTCCTACGAGCAGTACTTC. Its translation is CASTGGTGSYEQYF.

This clone came up a few times. The rearrangement joins TRBV30 to TRBJ1-2, with D unresolved. Trimming took 1 base from V and 6 from J, leaving 9 bases between them. This CDR3 is built from 12 residues. Germline lookup yields CDR1 GTSNPN and CDR2 SVGIG (reference sequence). The CDR3, as DNA: TGTGCCTGGAGTGGTGAGACAAATGGCTACACCTTC. This translates into CAWSGETNGYTF.

The sample holds a few counts of this clone. The J gene is TRBJ2-2, the V gene TRBV19; 12 nucleotides match TRBD2. Trimming took 4 bases from V and 5 from J; bases not matched to a gene: 8. Germline lookup yields CDR1 LNHDA and CDR2 SQIVND (reference sequence). This CDR3 is built from 17 residues. Here the CDR3 reads CASSNLNLAGGTGELFF. CDR3 nucleotide sequence: TGTGCCAGTAGTAACCTCAATCTAGCGGGGGGGACCGGGGAGCTGTTTTTT.

The CDR3, as DNA: TGTGCCAGCAGCTTACCCGAAGGGACAGCGAACACTGAAGCTTTCTTT. This sequence encodes CASSLPEGTANTEAFF. The genes are TRBV7-9 and TRBJ1-1; TRBD1 agrees at 7 bases. The V segment lost 2 bases and the J segment 1 base; nucleotides outside the gene matches: 7. CDR3 length: 16 residues. Germline values: CDR1 SEHNR, CDR2 FQNEAQ (reference sequence).

This rearrangement joins TRBV29-1 to TRBJ2-5, with D tentatively TRBD2 (5 bases). The CDR3 runs 13 residues. V lost 7 bases and J lost 4, with 16 bases in between. From germline, CDR1 is SQVTM and CDR2 ANQGSEA. CDR3 region: CSAPTAAGETQYF. The CDR3 DNA is TGCAGCGCACCGACCGCTGCGGGAGAGACCCAGTACTTC.

This clone was observed a handful of times. The chain links TRBV21-1 to TRBJ2-1; the table's D call TRBD2 went unverified against the DNA. TRBV21-1 is given as a pseudogene. The CDR3 spans 11 residues. The CDR3 nucleotides are TGTGCCAGCAGCAAAGTAGCTGAGCAGTTCTTC. Translating gives CASSKVAEQFF.

The CDR3 DNA is TGCGCCAGCAGCTTTAGAGACAGGGATGAGGATACGCAGTATTTT. Translating gives CASSFRDRDEDTQYF. The chain combines TRBV5-1 with TRBJ2-3; 7 nucleotides align to TRBD1. CDR3 length: 15 amino acids. V was clipped by 2 bases and J by 6 bases; unmatched bases: 9. Germline loops: CDR1 SGHRS, CDR2 YFSETQ.

This clone came up a few times. The gene calls are TRBV5-1 and TRBJ1-2; D not resolved. This CDR3 region has 14 residues. Trimming took off 0 bases at V and 4 bases at J, with 10 bases between the two ends. Germline-derived CDR1 and CDR2 are SGHRS and YFSETQ. CDR3 amino acids: CASSLVPEGYGYTF. In nucleotides, the CDR3 is TGCGCCAGCAGCTTGGTCCCCGAGGGCTATGGCTACACCTTC.

This clone was seen a few times. The chain combines TRBV7-2 with TRBJ1-1; D ambiguous. Germline CDR1 SGHTA, CDR2 FQGNSA. The CDR3 covers 12 residues. V gave up 5 bases and J gave up 0 bases, with 4 bases separating them. This CDR3 is CASSRVNTEAFF. The CDR3 region has the DNA TGTGCCAGCAGCCGGGTGAACACTGAAGCTTTCTTT.

The chain uses TRBV30 and TRBJ2-5, with 9 bases fitting TRBD1. Trimming took 5 bases from V and 2 from J; bases not matched to a gene: 9. Germline CDR1 is GTSNPN and CDR2 is SVGIG (reference sequence). The CDR3 extends over 15 amino acids. The CDR3 DNA sequence: TGTGCCTGGGCCAGACCCGACAGGGGGCAAGAGACCCAGTACTTC. It encodes CAWARPDRGQETQYF.

The rearrangement links TRBV30 to TRBJ1-5; 10 nucleotides align to TRBD1. This CDR3 spans 12 amino acids. CDR1 GTSNPN and CDR2 SVGIG come from the germline V gene (reference sequence). Trimming removed 5 bases from V and 7 bases from J; junction bases left unmatched: 2. The CDR3 spells CAWGTGAQPQHF. The CDR3 DNA reads TGTGCCTGGGGGACAGGGGCGCAGCCCCAGCATTTT.

The table lists this clone with a few counts. The DNA of the CDR3 is TGTGCCAGCAGTGAAGCGGGACAGGGGCAAGAGACCCAGTACTTC. Residues: CASSEAGQGQETQYF. V usage is TRBV2 and J usage is TRBJ2-5; TRBD1 matches 10 bases. The germline CDR1 and CDR2 sequences are SNHLY and FYNNEI. The CDR3 runs 15 residues. V dropped 0 bases and J dropped 2; count of bases not matched to a gene: 0. The complete variable domain, with remaining parts taken from reference TRBV2 and TRBJ2-5, reads EPEVTQTPSHQVTQMGQEVILRCVPISNHLYFYWYRQILGQKVEFLVSFYNNEISEKSEIFDDQFSVERPDGSNFTLKIRSTKLEDSAMYFCASSEAGQGQETQYFGPGTRLLVL.